The 29 T cell receptor beta chains reported below all come from one sample, sequenced in a study of identifying expanded T cells in peripheral blood. Sequenced by immunoSEQ multiplex PCR; TCRdb stores in-frame clones only, minus some. The profile shows approximately 90,000 clones, more than 70% of them singletons. Sequencing used blood. The receptors originated from a person aged 18-69 years in good health.

To note about this clone: Distinct nucleotide sequences in the sample also encode this CDR3. The CDR3 DNA reads as TGTGCCAGCAGCCCTCGGACAGTGAGCTCCTATAATTCACCCCTCCACTTT. Protein product: CASSPRTVSSYNSPLHF. This chain joins TRBV28 and TRBJ1-6; possible D gene TRBD1, 6 bases. Trimming pared 6 bases from V and 0 bases from J, leaving 15 bases between. Germline V gene sequence: CDR1 MDHEN, CDR2 SYDVKM. The CDR3 is made up of 17 amino acids.

The V gene is TRBV9, the J gene TRBJ2-5; D is perhaps TRBD2 (6 bases). The length of the CDR3 is 15 residues. V gave up 0 bases and J gave up 5 bases, with 14 bases separating them. Germline loops: CDR1 SGDLS, CDR2 YYNGEE. The CDR3 here is CASSVGLAYYETQYF. DNA for the CDR3: TGTGCCAGCAGCGTAGGGCTAGCGTACTACGAGACCCAGTACTTC.

The sample holds a few counts of this clone. The chain combines TRBV19 with TRBJ2-1, with a tentative D call TRBD1 (6 bases). There are 14 residues in the CDR3. Germline CDR1 reads LNHDA; CDR2 reads SQIVND (reference sequence). V was shortened by 3 bases and J by 9 bases, with 15 bases between the two germline ends. In nucleotides, the CDR3 is TGTGCCAGTAGTATCCCGAACAGGGAAAGTGAGCAGTTCTTC. It encodes CASSIPNRESEQFF.

The V and J genes are TRBV7-8 and TRBJ2-6; 7 nucleotides align to TRBD2. From germline, CDR1 is SGHVS and CDR2 FQNEAQ. The CDR3 sequence is 20 residues long. V gave up 2 bases and J gave up 2 bases; unmatched junction bases: 15. CDR3 bases: TGTGCCAGCAGCTTACCGGCTCGGACTAGTTGGGTTGCTGGGGCCAACGTCCTGACTTTC. It encodes CASSLPARTSWVAGANVLTF.

CDR3 coding DNA: TGTGCCAGCAGCCCACACTTGAAACTAAGCACAGATACGCAGTATTTT. Amino acid sequence: CASSPHLKLSTDTQYF. The V call is TRBV11-2, the J call TRBJ2-3, with no clear D. V was trimmed by 5 bases and J by 0 bases, leaving 15 bases between them. The CDR3 totals 16 residues. Germline lookup yields CDR1 SGHAT and CDR2 FQNNGV.

J is TRBJ1-5 and V is TRBV27; no firm D call. The CDR3 is 14 amino acids. V was cut by 4 bases and J by 4 bases, with 11 bases left in between. The V gene's germline CDR1 is MNHEY and CDR2 SMNVEV (reference sequence). The CDR3 spells CASSSYRANQPQHF. CDR3 DNA: TGTGCCAGCAGTTCTTATAGAGCTAATCAGCCCCAGCATTTT.

The CDR3 region has the DNA TGTGCCAGCAGCCCACAGGGGGTCTCCTACAATGAGCAGTTCTTC. This encodes CASSPQGVSYNEQFF. This chain joins TRBV7-3 and TRBJ2-1; TRBD1 matches 8 bases. The CDR3 runs 15 residues. V gave up 5 bases and J gave up 0 bases; unmatched junction bases: 3. Per germline, CDR1 SGHTA and CDR2 FQGTGA.

The rearrangement links TRBV7-9 to TRBJ2-7; no clear D. The CDR3 consists of 13 residues. The V gene lost 1 base and the J gene lost 3 bases, with 7 bases spanning the gap. Germline V gene sequence: CDR1 SEHNR, CDR2 FQNEAQ (reference sequence). The DNA for the CDR3 is TGTGCCAGCAGCTTAGTAACGGGCTACGAGCAGTACTTC. As protein: CASSLVTGYEQYF.

The V call is TRBV29-1, the J call TRBJ2-4, with 12 positions matching TRBD2. This CDR3 contains 14 residues. Germline V gives CDR1 SQVTM, CDR2 ANQGSEA. V gave up 2 bases and J gave up 8 bases; unmatched junction bases: 4. The CDR3 DNA sequence: TGCAGCGTTGAACTAGCGGGGGGGAGGGACATTCAGTACTTC. Translation: CSVELAGGRDIQYF.

This clone turned up a few times. CDR3 protein: CASSWDRGSGYTF. CDR3 nucleotide sequence: TGTGCCAGCAGCTGGGACAGGGGCAGTGGCTACACCTTC. This chain uses TRBV14 with TRBJ1-2; 10 bases map to TRBD1. The junction had 4 bases not matched to a gene; V was cut back by 5 bases and J by 7 bases. Per the germline V gene, CDR1 is SGHDN and CDR2 is FVKESK. The CDR3 totals 13 residues.

V is TRBV25-1 and J is TRBJ1-2, with 10 nucleotides matching TRBD1. The trim removed 4 bases at V and 7 bases at J, leaving 6 bases unmatched. CDR3 length equals 14 residues. The germline V gene encodes CDR1 MGHDK and CDR2 SYGVNS. The CDR3 DNA reads as TGTGCCAGCAGTGGGGACAGGGGTATCGTTGGCTACACCTTC. This gives the protein CASSGDRGIVGYTF.

This clone was found once. V is TRBV13 and J is TRBJ1-6, with 7 bases fitting TRBD1. There are 15 residues in the CDR3. V was pared by 3 bases and J by 5 bases, with 4 bases of the junction left unmatched. CDR1 and CDR2 (germline): PRHDT, FYEKMQ (reference sequence). The chain's CDR3 is CASSLGQTNNSPLHF. The DNA for the CDR3 is TGTGCCAGCAGCTTGGGACAGACGAATAATTCACCCCTCCACTTT.

This sequence joins TRBV2 and TRBJ2-7, with D unresolved. This CDR3 contains 10 residues. The V end was cut by 6 bases, the J end by 7 bases, with 7 bases between. Germline loops: CDR1 SNHLY, CDR2 FYNNEI. The CDR3, as DNA: TGTGCCAGCAGAGCCAAAGAGCAGTACTTC. It codes for CASRAKEQYF.

This sequence joins TRBV30 and TRBJ1-1; possible D gene TRBD1, 6 bases. The CDR3 covers 13 residues. In germline, CDR1 is GTSNPN, CDR2 SVGIG (reference sequence). V lost 3 bases and J lost 4, with 12 bases in between. The DNA of the CDR3 is TGTGCCTGGAGCGGGACAACGATCACTGAAGCTTTCTTT. Protein sequence: CAWSGTTITEAFF.

The CDR3 reads CASSLKQGGETQYF. DNA of the CDR3: TGTGCCAGCAGCCTAAAACAGGGAGGGGAGACCCAGTACTTC. This sequence joins TRBV5-6 and TRBJ2-5; TRBD2 might be the D (7 bases). In germline, CDR1 is SGHDT, CDR2 YYEEEE. V was cut by 4 bases and J by 5 bases, with 15 bases left in between. This CDR3 comprises 14 residues.

The chain uses TRBV10-1 and TRBJ1-2; D might be TRBD1 (6 bases). Germline lookup yields CDR1 WNHNN and CDR2 SYGVQD (reference sequence). This CDR3 is 14 amino acids long. V was pared by 1 base and J by 6 bases, with 12 bases between. The CDR3 bases are TGCGCCAGCAGTGAGTTTGACAGGTCCCATGGCTACACCTTC. Amino acid sequence: CASSEFDRSHGYTF.

This clone occurred a few times. This chain connects TRBV6-4 to TRBJ2-1; 11 positions match TRBD1. This CDR3 has 16 amino acids. Germline values: CDR1 MRHNA, CDR2 SNTAGT. V lost 5 bases to trimming and J lost 4 bases; unmatched junction nucleotides: 7. The CDR3 region has the DNA TGTGCCAGCAGTTCAATCGGGACAGGGGGATACAATGAGCAGTTCTTC. Translating gives CASSSIGTGGYNEQFF.

This clone was found once. This chain uses TRBV7-9 with TRBJ2-4; D might be TRBD1 (6 bases). This CDR3 is 16 amino acids long. The V gene's germline CDR1 is SEHNR and CDR2 FQNEAQ (reference sequence). V was trimmed by 4 bases and J by 3 bases, leaving 16 bases between them. The CDR3 DNA reads as TGTGCCAGCAGCTCCGGACAGCTAAGGGACAAAAACATTCAGTACTTC. This translates into CASSSGQLRDKNIQYF. Using reference TRBV7-9 and TRBJ2-4 for the parts outside the CDR3, the full variable domain is DTGVSQNPRHKITKRGQNVTFRCDPISEHNRLYWYRQTLGQGPEFLTYFQNEAQLEKSRLLSDRFSAERPKGSFSTLEIQRTEQGDSAMYLCASSSGQLRDKNIQYFGAGTRLSVL.

The chain carries TRBV6-6 and TRBJ1-4, with a possible D match to TRBD1 (6 bases). Trimming cost V 2 bases and J 7 bases, with 14 bases left between them. CDR3 length: 15 residues. Germline CDR1 MNHNY, CDR2 SVGAGI (reference sequence). The CDR3 spells CASSYTGSGSEKLFF. CDR3 bases: TGTGCCAGCAGTTACACAGGGTCGGGGAGTGAAAAACTGTTTTTT.

The chain couples TRBV19 to TRBJ2-3, with D unresolved. The CDR3 contains 11 residues. Trimming cost V 4 bases and J 5 bases, with 4 bases left between them. Per the germline V gene, CDR1 is LNHDA and CDR2 is SQIVND (reference sequence). CDR3 residues: CASSTRDTQYF. In DNA, the CDR3 is TGTGCCAGTAGTACCCGAGATACGCAGTATTTT.

This sequence joins TRBV30 and TRBJ2-3; 10 bases line up with TRBD1. CDR1 and CDR2 (germline): GTSNPN, SVGIG (reference sequence). Trimming cost V 0 bases and J 6 bases; bases outside gene matches: 6. The CDR3 is made up of 15 amino acids. CDR3 in DNA: TGTGCCTGGAGTGTTGGGACAGGGGCTGGTGATACGCAGTATTTT. Translating it yields CAWSVGTGAGDTQYF.

This clone turned up a few times. The V gene is TRBV15, the J gene TRBJ2-7; TRBD1 or TRBD2 may be the D gene (5 bases each). The CDR3 contains 16 residues. With 0 bases removed from V and 6 bases from J, the gap between germline ends came to 18 bases. CDR1 is LNHNV and CDR2 is YYDKDF in the germline V gene (reference sequence). Here the CDR3 DNA reads TGTGCCACCAGCAGAGATAGGGGCCAGGGACGTTTCGAGCAGTACTTC. Translated: CATSRDRGQGRFEQYF. The full variable domain, its missing parts supplied by reference TRBV15 and TRBJ2-7, is DAMVIQNPRYQVTQFGKPVTLSCSQTLNHNVMYWYQQKSSQAPKLLFHYYDKDFNNEADTPDNFQSRRPNTSFCFLDIRSPGLGDTAMYLCATSRDRGQGRFEQYFGPGTRLTVT.

The chain combines TRBV19 with TRBJ2-2; TRBD2 aligns across 8 bases. Germline V lookup: CDR1 LNHDA, CDR2 SQIVND (reference sequence). Unmatched junction bases numbered 12, after V lost 3 bases and J lost 0 bases. The CDR3 is made up of 19 amino acids. DNA of the CDR3: TGTGCCAGTAGTATGATAAGACTAGCGCGAGCACCGAACACCGGGGAGCTGTTTTTT. Protein product: CASSMIRLARAPNTGELFF.

The chain links TRBV11-3 to TRBJ2-2; D gene unclear. From germline, CDR1 is SGHNT and CDR2 YENEEA. The CDR3 is 13 residues long. The germline V and J ends were trimmed by 3 bases and 4 bases, with 6 bases remaining between them. The CDR3: CASSFGITGELFF. In DNA form, the CDR3 reads TGTGCCAGCAGCTTTGGGATCACCGGGGAGCTGTTTTTT.

This chain joins TRBV7-6 and TRBJ1-2; D is ambiguous. With 1 base removed from V and 2 bases from J, the gap between germline ends came to 8 bases. CDR1 and CDR2 from the germline V gene are SGHVS and FNYEAQ. This CDR3 has 14 residues. CDR3 amino acids: CASSLGAGNYGYTF. Here the CDR3 DNA reads TGTGCCAGCAGCTTAGGCGCGGGGAACTATGGCTACACCTTC. The full variable domain, with the rest looked up from reference TRBV7-6 and TRBJ1-2, is GAGVSQSPRYKVTKRGQDVALRCDPISGHVSLYWYRQALGQGPEFLTYFNYEAQQDKSGLPNDRFSAERPEGSISTLTIQRTEQRDSAMYRCASSLGAGNYGYTFGSGTRLTVV.

The rearrangement uses TRBV28 and TRBJ1-2; TRBD1 is a possible D gene (5 bases). Deletions cut 5 bases from V and 4 bases from J, with 17 bases between. Germline V CDR1 and CDR2: MDHEN, SYDVKM. The CDR3 consists of 15 residues. For the CDR3, the DNA is TGTGCCAGCAGTACAACGACTGACAGACTCTATGGCTACACCTTC. Translation gives CASSTTTDRLYGYTF.

The chain links TRBV30 to TRBJ1-1, with D unclear. Trimming removed 2 bases from V and 5 bases from J, with 3 bases in between. There are 10 residues in the CDR3. Looked up from germline, CDR1 is GTSNPN and CDR2 is SVGIG (reference sequence). The CDR3 DNA reads as TGTGCCTGGAGTCGGACTGAAGCTTTCTTT. This encodes CAWSRTEAFF.

The V call is TRBV6-5, the J call TRBJ1-1, with 8 bases that match TRBD1. Per the germline V gene, CDR1 is MNHEY and CDR2 is SVGAGI. The CDR3 is made up of 14 amino acids. V lost 3 bases, J lost 2 bases, and 2 bases stayed unmatched. The CDR3, as DNA: TGTGCCAGCAGTTATGGACAGGGCAACACTGAAGCTTTCTTT. Translated: CASSYGQGNTEAFF.

The chain recombines TRBV5-1 with TRBJ1-4; D is perhaps TRBD1 (6 bases). V was cut by 3 bases and J by 4 bases, with 13 bases left in between. This CDR3 has 15 residues. Germline CDR1 SGHRS, CDR2 YFSETQ. Here the CDR3 reads CASSWYGTSNEKLFF. As DNA, the CDR3 is TGCGCCAGCAGCTGGTACGGGACAAGTAATGAAAAACTGTTTTTT.